The rows below give T cell receptor beta chains drawn from one sample of a study of shared clonotypes between healthy human individuals. The data were produced by immunoSEQ multiplex PCR, yet TCRdb's version contains in-frame clones alone and is incomplete. Found here are hundreds of thousands of clones, around 97% of them singletons; the top ten hold 0.045% to 0.06%. Specimen: naive CD4+ T cells sorted from blood. These receptors were collected from a woman between 25 and 40 years old in good health. The CDR3 runs from the conserved cysteine through the conserved F or W. D genes are given only for firm matches. Where a row states a size, it is once, few, many or the class of an expanded clone; other rows omit it.

d_gene: .
j_gene: TRBJ2-7
abundance: .
v_gene: TRBV28
CDR3nt: TGTGCCAGTCGTAGCGAGCCCTACGAGCAGTACTTC
CDR3aa: CASRSEPYEQYF

d_gene: .
j_gene: TRBJ2-1
abundance: .
v_gene: TRBV6-1
CDR3nt: TGTGCCAGCAGCCCTAGGGGTGGTGTTCAGCAGTTCTTC
CDR3aa: CASSPRGGVQQFF

d_gene: TRBD2
j_gene: TRBJ2-3
abundance: .
v_gene: TRBV2
CDR3nt: TGTGCCAGCAGAACTAGCGGGGGGTGGTTGTGGGGAGATACGCAGTATTTT
CDR3aa: CASRTSGGWLWGDTQYF

d_gene: .
j_gene: TRBJ2-2
abundance: .
v_gene: TRBV28
CDR3nt: TGTGCCAGCAGTTTCACCTACAGGGTTAGATCGAACACCGGGGAGCTGTTTTTT
CDR3aa: CASSFTYRVRSNTGELFF

d_gene: .
j_gene: TRBJ1-2
abundance: .
v_gene: TRBV19
CDR3nt: TGTGCCAGTAGTCCGGGACGACAAAGGGACTATGGCTACACCTTC
CDR3aa: CASSPGRQRDYGYTF

d_gene: .
j_gene: TRBJ1-1
abundance: .
v_gene: TRBV6-1
CDR3nt: TGTGCCAGCAGTGAAAGACAGGCCCCGGCCACTGAAGCTTTCTTT
CDR3aa: CASSERQAPATEAFF

d_gene: TRBD2
j_gene: TRBJ2-5
abundance: once
v_gene: TRBV28
CDR3nt: TGTGCCAGCAGTTTTAGCGGGAGACTTCACCAAGAGACCCAGTACTTC
CDR3aa: CASSFSGRLHQETQYF

d_gene: TRBD2
j_gene: TRBJ2-1
abundance: .
v_gene: TRBV28
CDR3nt: TGTGCCAGCAGTACCCCGGCGGGAGGCTTAAATGAGCAGTTCTTC
CDR3aa: CASSTPAGGLNEQFF

d_gene: .
j_gene: TRBJ1-1
abundance: .
v_gene: TRBV30
CDR3nt: TGTGCCTGGAGCGGGGGACCTGGAAACACTGAAGCTTTCTTT
CDR3aa: CAWSGGPGNTEAFF

d_gene: .
j_gene: TRBJ1-1
abundance: .
v_gene: TRBV11-2
CDR3nt: TGTGCCAGCAGCGCGGACAGTGTTAACACTGAAGCTTTCTTT
CDR3aa: CASSADSVNTEAFF

d_gene: .
j_gene: TRBJ1-3
abundance: .
v_gene: TRBV5-1
CDR3nt: TGCGCCAGCAAGTCAAGCCACTCTGGAAACACCATATATTTT
CDR3aa: CASKSSHSGNTIYF

d_gene: .
j_gene: TRBJ2-7
abundance: .
v_gene: TRBV5-1
CDR3nt: TGCGCCAGCAGCTTGGCGGCTGGCGACTACGAGCAGTACTTC
CDR3aa: CASSLAAGDYEQYF

d_gene: .
j_gene: TRBJ2-3
abundance: .
v_gene: TRBV19
CDR3nt: TGTGCCAGTAGTAAGGACGTATCTAGCACAGATACGCAGTATTTT
CDR3aa: CASSKDVSSTDTQYF

d_gene: TRBD2
j_gene: TRBJ2-3
abundance: .
v_gene: TRBV9
CDR3nt: TGTGCCAGCAGCGCGCACGTGGGGGGAACTAGCGGGAGGCCGTGGGCGCAGTATTTT
CDR3aa: CASSAHVGGTSGRPWAQYF

d_gene: TRBD2
j_gene: TRBJ2-3
abundance: .
v_gene: TRBV5-6
CDR3nt: TGTGCCAGCAGCTCGGAACTGGGGGGGACCTATACGCAGTATTTT
CDR3aa: CASSSELGGTYTQYF

d_gene: .
j_gene: TRBJ1-5
abundance: .
v_gene: TRBV6-1
CDR3nt: TGTGCCAGCACAGTAATAGGGTTCCGTCAGCCCCAGCATTTT
CDR3aa: CASTVIGFRQPQHF

d_gene: .
j_gene: TRBJ1-1
abundance: .
v_gene: TRBV29-1
CDR3nt: TGCAGCGTTACCCAGGACAGCCACACTGAAGCTTTCTTT
CDR3aa: CSVTQDSHTEAFF